The text below deals with one T cell receptor (beta chain). The data are from a study of blood T cell repertoires in COVID-19. Study overall: The United States, Italy and Spain were the sources of the acute and convalescent COVID-19 samples. PBMCs, B-cell-depleted T cells, or T cells were the source of the cDNA or gDNA that made up the material.

Original analysis: Reference gene primer amplification in the assay estimated nucleated cell counts. Here immunoSEQ multiplex PCR was the method, and the copy in TCRdb shows in-frame clones only, minus some. For V, J and clone size, that table is used; D and trimming come from the DNA. The sample yields about 440,000 clones, around 89% seen once. Germline V CDR1 and CDR2: SGDLS, YYNGEE. The CDR3 runs 17 residues. V shed 4 bases, J shed 3 bases, and the junction held 11 bases outside the gene matches. This rearrangement joins TRBV9 to TRBJ2-5; 11 positions match TRBD2. The sample consisted of peripheral blood. The clonotype originates from a woman aged 25 to 45 with acute or convalescent COVID-19. CDR3 in amino acids: CASSPPYLAGGEETQYF. The CDR3 DNA reads as TGTGCCAGCAGCCCACCCTACCTAGCGGGGGGCGAAGAGACCCAGTACTTC.